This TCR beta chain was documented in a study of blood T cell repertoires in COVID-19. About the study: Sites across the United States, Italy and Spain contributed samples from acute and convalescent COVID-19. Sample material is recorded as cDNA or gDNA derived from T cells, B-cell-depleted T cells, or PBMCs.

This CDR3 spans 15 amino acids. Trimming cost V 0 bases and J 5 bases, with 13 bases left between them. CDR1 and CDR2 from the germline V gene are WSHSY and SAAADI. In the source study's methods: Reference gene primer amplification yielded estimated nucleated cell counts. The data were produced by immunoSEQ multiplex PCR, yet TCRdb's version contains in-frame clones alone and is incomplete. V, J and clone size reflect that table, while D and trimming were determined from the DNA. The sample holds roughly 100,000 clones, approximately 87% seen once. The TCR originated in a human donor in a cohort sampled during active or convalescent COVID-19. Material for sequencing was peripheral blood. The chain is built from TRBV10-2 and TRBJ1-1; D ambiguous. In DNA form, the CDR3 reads TGCGCCAGCAGTGAGTCCGGGGAGTTGGGGACTGAAGCTTTCTTT. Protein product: CASSESGELGTEAFF.